What follows is one T cell receptor (beta chain) and its context. Its matching antigen is unknown. The sample comes from a study of T cell responses to AZD1222 COVID-19 vaccine. Profiled with immunoSEQ multiplex PCR; TCRdb holds only in-frame clones, not every one. The data hold 200,000 or so clones, with 90% to 95% observed a single time. Study findings and constraints: Among spike-specific TCRs, nearly half reportedly target unmutated variant regions. Just six AZD1222 recipients were seropositive at baseline. Donors were chiefly white British, with a greater number of females, and clonal diversity was perhaps underestimated.

CDR1 and CDR2 (germline): SGHRS, YFSETQ. The V and J ends lost 3 bases and 6 bases respectively, with 16 bases between them. The length of the CDR3 is 15 residues. The source of this sequence is an adult in good health. Sample: peripheral blood, taken on day 0 of AZD1222 vaccination. The V and J genes are TRBV5-1 and TRBJ2-1; D may be TRBD2 (6 bases). Here the CDR3 DNA reads TGCGCCAGCAGCTCCGGACTATCGACTGGCAATGAGCAGTTCTTC. Translated, it gives CASSSGLSTGNEQFF.